The sequence of this T cell receptor beta chain was determined in a study of patients and donors after allogeneic stem cell transplantation (TCRdb year 2020). The protocol used for the library was RT-PCR. The sequencer listed for this sample is NextSeq 550. TCRdb reworked the public reads: Q25 trimming with fastp, MiXCR clone assembly, productive beta chains retained. Here each entry gathers all rows of one CDR3 protein and keeps the most common genes and DNA. Counted in this sample were some 960,000 distinct CDR3 sequences; over 15% of them appeared once. Jointly, the top ten make up 5% to 7.5% of the sample. This clonotype was picked up a small number of times. This receptor's antigen is unknown. There are no base qualities to consult, and no much larger clone falls within one base. V is cut by 1 base and J by 3 bases, and the space between the germline ends is 9 bases. The CDR3 runs 15 residues from the cysteine to the phenylalanine. Only CDR3 DNA remains: 45 bases, in frame from the first base.

The sequence joins TRBV12-3 or TRBV12-4 to TRBJ1-4, with the D gene call left open. This clonotype was obtained from a human donor who was either an allogeneic HSCT recipient or a stem cell or donor lymphocyte infusion donor (not recorded which). It is not recorded whose cells these are; they may come from a transplant donor. Specimen: blood, either unsorted or a sorted T cell fraction (not recorded which). The CDR3 region has the sequence CASSLVAGANEKLFF. At the DNA level, the sequence is TGTGCCAGCAGTTTAGTCGCAGGAGCTAATGAAAAACTGTTTTTT.